This T cell receptor beta chain was retrieved from a study of Ad26.COV2.S vaccination and SARS-CoV-2 variants. On the study more broadly: Of the COV1001 trial arms, the Ad26.COV2.S arm included the donor. Recipients of Ad26.COV2.S got it intramuscularly, once or twice 56 days apart.

Data came from immunoSEQ multiplex PCR; TCRdb stores just in-frame clones and leaves some out. The data contain roughly 330,000 clones, around 90% of them singletons. Treatment noted: 19 received Ad26.COV2.S at low or high dose, single or two shots; about 5 received placebo; per-sample allocation not given. It was on day 63 after the first vaccine or placebo injection that samples were taken. A Boston donor was an adult aged 18-55 years. Expression of Wuhan-strain SARS-CoV-2 spike came from the Ad26 vector that formed the vaccine. The CDR3 sequence is 15 residues long. From germline, CDR1 is MGHRA and CDR2 YSYEKL. Trimming removed 0 bases from V and 4 bases from J, with 12 bases in between.

The sequence came from a person between 18 and 65 years old who received the Ad26.COV2.S COVID-19 vaccine or a placebo. The genes are TRBV4-1 and TRBJ1-2; TRBD1 is a possible D gene (5 bases). This specimen was peripheral blood, taken in a trial of Ad26.COV2.S vaccine versus placebo. CDR3: CASSQDNPGIYGYTF. The CDR3 DNA sequence: TGCGCCAGCAGCCAAGATAACCCAGGGATCTATGGCTACACCTTC.